The 11 T cell receptor beta chains listed next were all sequenced from one sample in a study of blood T cell repertoires in COVID-19. Using immunoSEQ multiplex PCR, the repertoire was profiled, and TCRdb retains in-frame clones only, with some absent. The sample includes about 140,000 clones, roughly 84% seen only once; the top ten take around 8%. The sequencing sample was made of peripheral blood. The receptors originated from a human donor in a cohort sampled during active COVID-19.

The chain joins TRBV4-2 to TRBJ2-7; D is possibly TRBD1 (6 bases). The CDR3 loop spans 15 amino acids. The germline V gene encodes CDR1 LGHNA and CDR2 YNFKEQ. V was trimmed by 0 bases and J by 6 bases, leaving 15 bases between them. CDR3 DNA sequence: TGTGCCAGCAGCCAAGATCGGGCAGGGGTTAGCGAGCAGTACTTC. It specifies CASSQDRAGVSEQYF.

This chain connects TRBV27 to TRBJ1-2, with unresolved D. Trimming cost V 3 bases and J 4 bases, with 12 bases left between them. Germline V lookup: CDR1 MNHEY, CDR2 SMNVEV (reference sequence). The CDR3 is 14 amino acids. The CDR3 DNA follows: TGTGCCAGCAGTTTTGCGCCAGGAGGCTATGGCTACACCTTC. It is translated as CASSFAPGGYGYTF.

The V and J genes are TRBV18 and TRBJ2-2; possible D gene TRBD1, 6 bases. The V end lost 1 base, the J end lost 5 bases, and 8 bases lay between the germline ends. The CDR3 spans 14 residues. CDR1 is KGHSH and CDR2 is LQKENI in the germline V gene. CDR3 sequence reads: CASSPQGTTGELFF. The CDR3 bases are TGTGCCAGCTCACCACAGGGGACAACCGGGGAGCTGTTTTTT.

The V call is TRBV11-2, the J call TRBJ2-3; 8 positions agree with TRBD1. The CDR3 is made up of 14 amino acids. J was trimmed by 4 bases and V by 3 bases; bases with no gene match: 3. Germline CDR1 is SGHAT and CDR2 is FQNNGV. The CDR3 bases are TGTGCCAGCAGCTTGAGGACAGGGCCAGATACGCAGTATTTT. Residues: CASSLRTGPDTQYF.

The chain uses TRBV4-1 and TRBJ1-3, with TRBD1 as a possible D gene (5 bases). The CDR3 covers 17 residues. Trimming shortened V by 0 bases and J by 1 base, and 13 bases separated the two germline ends. CDR1 is MGHRA, CDR2 YSYEKL, per germline. CDR3 in amino acids: CASSQDAGVLSGNTIYF. The CDR3 DNA follows: TGCGCCAGCAGCCAAGATGCGGGGGTTTTATCTGGAAACACCATATATTTT.

The rearrangement uses TRBV29-1 and TRBJ2-2; TRBD1 might be the D (5 bases). Germline loops: CDR1 SQVTM, CDR2 ANQGSEA. Trimming took off 7 bases at V and 5 bases at J, with 17 bases between the two ends. The CDR3 contains 14 residues. For the CDR3, the DNA is TGCAGCGCCATGGACATCGAGCAAACCGGGGAGCTGTTTTTT. It is translated as CSAMDIEQTGELFF.

The chain combines TRBV5-1 with TRBJ1-4; 7 nucleotides align to TRBD1. V was pared by 0 bases and J by 8 bases, with 7 bases of the junction left unmatched. Germline-derived CDR1 and CDR2 are SGHRS and YFSETQ. The CDR3 spans 15 residues. The CDR3 is CASSLAGQEGEKLFF. Here the CDR3 DNA reads TGCGCCAGCAGCTTGGCTGGACAGGAGGGGGAAAAACTGTTTTTT.

The V call is TRBV25-1, the J call TRBJ2-7; D is perhaps TRBD1 (8 bases). The CDR3 covers 13 residues. Germline V gives CDR1 MGHDK, CDR2 SYGVNS. The ends were cut back, 6 bases at V and 7 bases at J, with 16 bases in the middle. CDR3: CASRPGQGGEQYF. CDR3 DNA sequence: TGTGCCAGCAGGCCCGGACAGGGAGGGGAGCAGTACTTC.

The chain combines TRBV10-3 with TRBJ1-5; possible D gene TRBD1, 6 bases. Germline CDR1 and CDR2: ENHRY and SYGVKD. The CDR3 contains 13 residues. Trimming took 8 bases from V and 4 from J, leaving 12 bases between them. CDR3 protein: CAISGGGNQPQHF. CDR3 in DNA: TGTGCCATCTCTGGGGGCGGGAATCAGCCCCAGCATTTT.

The gene calls are TRBV28 and TRBJ2-1; no definite D call. The germline CDR1 and CDR2 sequences are MDHEN and SYDVKM. Trimming pared 1 base from V and 4 bases from J, leaving 8 bases between. This CDR3 has 14 amino acids. The CDR3 nucleotides read TGTGCCAGCAGTTTATCCGGTAGTTACAATGAGCAGTTCTTC. Translation: CASSLSGSYNEQFF.

The chain links TRBV7-2 to TRBJ2-7; TRBD1 might be the D (5 bases). CDR3 length equals 15 residues. In germline, CDR1 is SGHTA, CDR2 FQGNSA. Trimming cost V 2 bases and J 5 bases, with 16 bases left between them. CDR3 loop: CASSLLHSGNNEQYF. CDR3 nucleotides: TGTGCCAGCAGCTTATTACATTCAGGGAACAACGAGCAGTACTTC. The whole variable domain, filled in from reference TRBV7-2 and TRBJ2-7, reads GAGVSQSPSNKVTEKGKDVELRCDPISGHTALYWYRQSLGQGLEFLIYFQGNSAPDKSGLPSDRFSAERTGGSVSTLTIQRTQQEDSAVYLCASSLLHSGNNEQYFGPGTRLTVT.